The entry below describes one TCR beta chain. This record comes from a study of blood T cell repertoires in COVID-19. Whole-study context: The United States, Italy and Spain were the sources of the acute and convalescent COVID-19 samples.

Per the original data handling: Reference gene primers were amplified, and this amplification served to estimate nucleated cell counts. The protocol was immunoSEQ multiplex PCR, while the TCRdb copy is restricted to in-frame clones and leaves out a portion. Clonal size and the V and J genes are those of that table, whereas D and trimming came from the DNA. The sample contains about 340,000 clones, approximately 86% of which appear only once. Trimming left V 6 bases short and J 4 bases short, with 14 bases between. This CDR3 region has 13 residues. Germline CDR1 reads SQVTM; CDR2 reads ANQGSEA. During active infection, Seattle patients enrolled and were then monitored through disease.

Sample: peripheral blood. The chain uses TRBV29-1 and TRBJ2-3; D uncertain. This sequence was found in a woman in her sixties with COVID-19, enrolled during active disease. DNA of the CDR3: TGCAGCGTGAAGCCGCCGAGCGCAGATACGCAGTATTTT. Translating gives CSVKPPSADTQYF.